A selection of T cell receptor beta chains follows, all from one sample in a study of identical twins. TCRdb re-called the 5' RACE reads with MiXCR, one entry per CDR3 protein. The sample lists 500,000 or so distinct CDR3 sequences; 13% to 15% were seen once. This sample also belongs to another study, concerning yellow fever vaccine responses in identical twins.

The sample comprised CD4+ T cells sorted from blood. The receptors come from a woman under 30 in good health. CDR3s include the opening cysteine and the closing phenylalanine or tryptophan. The order of the fields is J gene, D gene, V gene, clone size, CDR3 protein, CDR3 DNA. A D gene is named only where the DNA matches it firmly. Where a row states a size, it is once, few, many or the class of an expanded clone; other rows omit it.

J gene: TRBJ2-1
D gene: .
V gene: TRBV5-6
clone size: .
CDR3 protein: CASRWGNYNNEQFF
CDR3 DNA: TGTGCCAGCAGATGGGGTAACTATAATAATGAGCAGTTCTTC

J gene: TRBJ1-1
D gene: .
V gene: TRBV10-3
clone size: .
CDR3 protein: CAITKRDINTEAFF
CDR3 DNA: TGTGCCATCACAAAGCGGGACATCAACACTGAAGCTTTCTTT

J gene: TRBJ2-3
D gene: .
V gene: TRBV6-1
clone size: .
CDR3 protein: CASSAIGDTQYF
CDR3 DNA: TGTGCCAGCAGCGCAATTGGAGATACGCAGTATTTT

J gene: TRBJ2-2
D gene: TRBD2
V gene: TRBV24-1
clone size: .
CDR3 protein: CATSDPKNLAGETGELFF
CDR3 DNA: TGTGCCACCAGTGATCCCAAAAATCTAGCGGGGGAAACCGGGGAGCTGTTTTTT

J gene: TRBJ2-3
D gene: TRBD2
V gene: TRBV2
clone size: .
CDR3 protein: CASSPGLEQYF
CDR3 DNA: TGTGCCAGCAGCCCTGGACTAGAACAGTATTTT

J gene: TRBJ2-7
D gene: TRBD2
V gene: TRBV7-8
clone size: few
CDR3 protein: CASSRGLAGGPGSYEQYF
CDR3 DNA: TGTGCCAGCAGCAGGGGACTAGCGGGAGGGCCTGGGTCCTACGAGCAGTACTTC

J gene: TRBJ2-7
D gene: TRBD2
V gene: TRBV20-1
clone size: many
CDR3 protein: CSARAGLAERYEQYF
CDR3 DNA: TGCAGTGCTAGAGCGGGACTAGCGGAGAGGTACGAGCAGTACTTC

J gene: TRBJ2-3
D gene: .
V gene: TRBV7-2
clone size: many
CDR3 protein: CASSLATLLTDTQYF
CDR3 DNA: TGTGCCAGCAGCTTAGCTACTTTACTCACAGATACGCAGTATTTT

J gene: TRBJ2-1
D gene: TRBD2
V gene: TRBV7-9
clone size: few
CDR3 protein: CASSLLSTSGTYNEQFF
CDR3 DNA: TGTGCCAGCAGCTTACTGTCGACTAGCGGAACTTACAATGAGCAGTTCTTC

J gene: TRBJ2-1
D gene: .
V gene: TRBV7-3
clone size: few
CDR3 protein: CASSLVGGRNEQFF
CDR3 DNA: TGTGCCAGCAGCTTAGTCGGGGGCCGCAATGAGCAGTTCTTC

J gene: TRBJ2-1
D gene: .
V gene: TRBV7-2
clone size: .
CDR3 protein: CASSLDRAPYNEQFF
CDR3 DNA: TGTGCCAGCAGCTTAGACAGGGCCCCCTACAATGAGCAGTTCTTC

J gene: TRBJ1-2
D gene: TRBD1
V gene: TRBV29-1
clone size: .
CDR3 protein: CSVGMGQANYGYTF
CDR3 DNA: TGCAGCGTTGGGATGGGACAGGCTAACTATGGCTACACCTTC

J gene: TRBJ2-7
D gene: TRBD2
V gene: TRBV5-1
clone size: few
CDR3 protein: CASSLEGGGAPAEQYF
CDR3 DNA: TGCGCCAGCAGCTTGGAAGGCGGGGGGGCCCCCGCCGAGCAGTACTTC

J gene: TRBJ2-7
D gene: TRBD1
V gene: TRBV6-5
clone size: .
CDR3 protein: CASSYSGTTGVYYEQYF
CDR3 DNA: TGTGCCAGCAGTTACTCCGGCACGACAGGGGTCTACTACGAGCAGTACTTC

J gene: TRBJ2-1
D gene: TRBD2
V gene: TRBV6-5
clone size: .
CDR3 protein: CASIKTSGNNEQFF
CDR3 DNA: TGTGCCAGCATTAAGACTAGCGGGAACAATGAGCAGTTCTTC

J gene: TRBJ2-6
D gene: TRBD2
V gene: TRBV10-3
clone size: few
CDR3 protein: CAISEALAGVSGANVLTF
CDR3 DNA: TGTGCCATCAGTGAGGCTCTAGCGGGGGTTTCAGGGGCCAACGTCCTGACTTTC

J gene: TRBJ2-7
D gene: TRBD2
V gene: TRBV4-3
clone size: .
CDR3 protein: CASGPSGKPYEQYF
CDR3 DNA: TGCGCCAGCGGGCCTAGCGGGAAACCTTACGAGCAGTACTTC

J gene: TRBJ2-1
D gene: .
V gene: TRBV3-1
clone size: few
CDR3 protein: CASSHPGSSLYNEQFF
CDR3 DNA: TGTGCCAGCAGTCACCCCGGGTCCTCTTTGTACAATGAGCAGTTCTTC

J gene: TRBJ1-5
D gene: .
V gene: TRBV5-1
clone size: .
CDR3 protein: CASSLPVTGRLNQPQHF
CDR3 DNA: TGCGCCAGCAGCTTGCCCGTGACAGGACGCCTGAATCAGCCCCAGCATTTT

J gene: TRBJ2-1
D gene: TRBD1
V gene: TRBV18
clone size: .
CDR3 protein: CASSRTGLHEQFF
CDR3 DNA: TGTGCCAGCTCACGGACAGGGCTACATGAGCAGTTCTTC

J gene: TRBJ2-7
D gene: .
V gene: TRBV3-1
clone size: .
CDR3 protein: CASSQAGVPSYEQYF
CDR3 DNA: TGTGCCAGCAGCCAAGCGGGTGTACCCTCCTACGAGCAGTACTTC

J gene: TRBJ2-5
D gene: TRBD2
V gene: TRBV5-1
clone size: .
CDR3 protein: CASADLAGAKETQYF
CDR3 DNA: TGCGCCAGCGCCGACCTAGCGGGGGCTAAAGAGACCCAGTACTTC

J gene: TRBJ2-3
D gene: .
V gene: TRBV28
clone size: .
CDR3 protein: CASSFRGQSTQYF
CDR3 DNA: TGTGCCAGCAGTTTCCGCGGACAGAGTACGCAGTATTTT

J gene: TRBJ1-6
D gene: .
V gene: TRBV12-3/TRBV12-4
clone size: many
CDR3 protein: CASSLIAGNSPLHF
CDR3 DNA: TGTGCCAGCAGTTTAATCGCGGGGAATTCACCCCTCCACTTT

J gene: TRBJ2-3
D gene: TRBD2
V gene: TRBV29-1
clone size: once
CDR3 protein: CSAIPSGGPTDTQYF
CDR3 DNA: TGCAGCGCCATTCCTAGCGGGGGGCCCACAGATACGCAGTATTTT

J gene: TRBJ2-1
D gene: .
V gene: TRBV6-5
clone size: few
CDR3 protein: CASSYSLAEGDNEQFF
CDR3 DNA: TGTGCCAGCAGTTACTCCTTAGCGGAGGGGGACAATGAGCAGTTCTTC

J gene: TRBJ2-3
D gene: TRBD2
V gene: TRBV20-1
clone size: many
CDR3 protein: CSARAGGLDTQYF
CDR3 DNA: TGCAGTGCTAGAGCGGGGGGGCTAGATACGCAGTATTTT

J gene: TRBJ2-5
D gene: TRBD1
V gene: TRBV28
clone size: few
CDR3 protein: CASRTTGLKETQYF
CDR3 DNA: TGTGCCAGCAGGACGACAGGGTTGAAAGAGACCCAGTACTTC

J gene: TRBJ2-7
D gene: TRBD2
V gene: TRBV28
clone size: .
CDR3 protein: CASSVKAGTYEQYF
CDR3 DNA: TGTGCCAGCAGTGTTAAAGCGGGGACCTACGAGCAGTACTTC

J gene: TRBJ2-7
D gene: .
V gene: TRBV27
clone size: .
CDR3 protein: CASSLGSDPTYEQYF
CDR3 DNA: TGTGCCAGCAGTCTGGGGAGCGACCCCACCTACGAGCAGTACTTC

J gene: TRBJ2-5
D gene: TRBD2
V gene: TRBV20-1
clone size: few
CDR3 protein: CSARDRVPGGETQYF
CDR3 DNA: TGCAGTGCTAGAGATCGAGTCCCGGGGGGGGAGACCCAGTACTTC

J gene: TRBJ1-1
D gene: .
V gene: TRBV12-3/TRBV12-4
clone size: many
CDR3 protein: CASSLRGVAFF
CDR3 DNA: TGTGCCAGCAGTTTGAGGGGGGTAGCTTTCTTT

J gene: TRBJ2-5
D gene: .
V gene: TRBV3-1
clone size: few
CDR3 protein: CASSQVVAKGTQYF
CDR3 DNA: TGTGCCAGCAGCCAGGTGGTAGCGAAAGGGACCCAGTACTTC

J gene: TRBJ2-1
D gene: .
V gene: TRBV20-1
clone size: .
CDR3 protein: CSARGFSYNEQFF
CDR3 DNA: TGCAGTGCTAGAGGTTTTTCCTACAATGAGCAGTTCTTC

J gene: TRBJ2-1
D gene: .
V gene: TRBV7-9
clone size: few
CDR3 protein: CASSYSGTPGNEQFF
CDR3 DNA: TGTGCCAGCAGCTACTCCGGGACTCCAGGGAATGAGCAGTTCTTC

J gene: TRBJ1-1
D gene: .
V gene: TRBV10-3
clone size: .
CDR3 protein: CAISESLQGNTEAFF
CDR3 DNA: TGTGCCATCAGTGAGTCCCTCCAGGGGAACACTGAAGCTTTCTTT

J gene: TRBJ2-3
D gene: TRBD2
V gene: TRBV19
clone size: few
CDR3 protein: CASSIRRSGRGAFTDTQYF
CDR3 DNA: TGTGCCAGTAGTATACGCCGTAGCGGGCGGGGGGCCTTCACAGATACGCAGTATTTT

J gene: TRBJ2-1
D gene: TRBD2
V gene: TRBV4-3
clone size: few
CDR3 protein: CASSQEGLAKQFF
CDR3 DNA: TGCGCCAGCAGCCAAGAGGGACTAGCGAAGCAGTTCTTC

J gene: TRBJ2-2
D gene: .
V gene: TRBV20-1
clone size: few
CDR3 protein: CSAIGTITGELFF
CDR3 DNA: TGCAGTGCCATCGGGACGATCACCGGGGAGCTGTTTTTT

J gene: TRBJ2-6
D gene: .
V gene: TRBV3-1
clone size: few
CDR3 protein: CASSQTGYSGANVLTF
CDR3 DNA: TGTGCCAGCAGCCAAACAGGGTACTCTGGGGCCAACGTCCTGACTTTC

J gene: TRBJ1-1
D gene: .
V gene: TRBV28
clone size: .
CDR3 protein: CASSLRLGTVNTEAFF
CDR3 DNA: TGTGCCAGCAGTTTAAGATTAGGGACGGTGAACACTGAAGCTTTCTTT

J gene: TRBJ2-3
D gene: TRBD2
V gene: TRBV11-1
clone size: few
CDR3 protein: CASSPLRLAGGPADTQYF
CDR3 DNA: TGTGCCAGCAGCCCCCTAAGACTAGCGGGGGGGCCTGCAGATACGCAGTATTTT

J gene: TRBJ2-1
D gene: .
V gene: TRBV18
clone size: .
CDR3 protein: CASSPMRTEYNEQFF
CDR3 DNA: TGTGCCAGCTCACCAATGCGGACAGAATACAATGAGCAGTTCTTC

J gene: TRBJ2-7
D gene: .
V gene: TRBV29-1
clone size: few
CDR3 protein: CSVGVSWSYEQYF
CDR3 DNA: TGCAGCGTTGGTGTATCCTGGTCCTACGAGCAGTACTTC

J gene: TRBJ2-1
D gene: TRBD2
V gene: TRBV11-2
clone size: few
CDR3 protein: CASRPTSVYNEQFF
CDR3 DNA: TGTGCCAGCAGACCGACTAGCGTTTACAATGAGCAGTTCTTC

J gene: TRBJ2-1
D gene: .
V gene: TRBV29-1
clone size: many
CDR3 protein: CSIIRRSYNEQFF
CDR3 DNA: TGCAGTATTATAAGGCGGTCCTACAATGAGCAGTTCTTC

J gene: TRBJ1-2
D gene: .
V gene: TRBV29-1
clone size: .
CDR3 protein: CSVGAGYYGYTF
CDR3 DNA: TGCAGCGTTGGGGCAGGATACTATGGCTACACCTTC

J gene: TRBJ2-7
D gene: .
V gene: TRBV6-1
clone size: .
CDR3 protein: CASERTATSYEQYF
CDR3 DNA: TGTGCCAGTGAAAGGACAGCAACTTCCTACGAGCAGTACTTC

J gene: TRBJ1-1
D gene: TRBD1
V gene: TRBV11-2
clone size: .
CDR3 protein: CASSYFRDSEAFF
CDR3 DNA: TGTGCCAGCAGCTACTTCCGGGACAGTGAAGCTTTCTTT

J gene: TRBJ2-7
D gene: TRBD2
V gene: TRBV4-3
clone size: .
CDR3 protein: CASSPEAGVNYEQYF
CDR3 DNA: TGCGCCAGCAGCCCAGAAGCGGGAGTGAACTACGAGCAGTACTTC

J gene: TRBJ1-1
D gene: .
V gene: TRBV6-1
clone size: .
CDR3 protein: CASRSAPENTEAFF
CDR3 DNA: TGTGCCAGCCGCTCTGCCCCAGAAAACACTGAAGCTTTCTTT

J gene: TRBJ2-2
D gene: TRBD2
V gene: TRBV4-3
clone size: few
CDR3 protein: CASSQRIAGATGELFF
CDR3 DNA: TGCGCCAGCAGCCAGAGGATAGCGGGAGCCACCGGGGAGCTGTTTTTT

J gene: TRBJ2-2
D gene: TRBD1
V gene: TRBV29-1
clone size: few
CDR3 protein: CSAWTGRSTGELFF
CDR3 DNA: TGCAGCGCTTGGACAGGGCGAAGCACCGGGGAGCTGTTTTTT